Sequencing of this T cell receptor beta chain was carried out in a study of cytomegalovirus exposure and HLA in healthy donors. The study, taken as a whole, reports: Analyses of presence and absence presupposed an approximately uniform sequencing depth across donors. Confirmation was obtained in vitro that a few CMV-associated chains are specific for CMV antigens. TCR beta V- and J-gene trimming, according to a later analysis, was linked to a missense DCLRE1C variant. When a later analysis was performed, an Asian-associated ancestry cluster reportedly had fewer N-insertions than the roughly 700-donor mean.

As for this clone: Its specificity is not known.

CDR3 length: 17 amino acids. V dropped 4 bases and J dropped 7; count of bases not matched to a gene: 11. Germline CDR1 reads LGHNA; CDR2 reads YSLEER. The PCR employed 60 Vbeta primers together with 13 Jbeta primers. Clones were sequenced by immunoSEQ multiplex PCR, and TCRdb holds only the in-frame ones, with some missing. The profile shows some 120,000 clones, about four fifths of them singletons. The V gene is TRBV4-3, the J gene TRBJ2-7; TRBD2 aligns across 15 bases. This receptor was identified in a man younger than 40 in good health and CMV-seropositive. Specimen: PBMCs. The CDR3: CASSPGLAGGPLGEQYF. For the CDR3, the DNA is TGCGCCAGCAGCCCCGGACTAGCGGGAGGGCCCTTGGGTGAGCAGTACTTC.